Shown below are 28 T cell receptor beta chains from a single sample sequenced in a study of blood T cell repertoires in COVID-19. Repertoires were generated with immunoSEQ multiplex PCR, while TCRdb's copy carries only in-frame clones and drops some. The table has about 160,000 clones, 85% to 90% seen once. Sequenced material: PBMCs or T cells enriched from blood (not recorded which). Receptors were obtained from a woman aged 50 to 60 who had recovered from COVID-19.

CDR3 sequence (DNA): TGTGCCAGCAGCTTAGACAGTTCGAACACCGGGGAGCTGTTTTTT. Its translation is CASSLDSSNTGELFF. The chain links TRBV7-2 to TRBJ2-2; no clear D. Germline V CDR1 and CDR2: SGHTA, FQGNSA. V lost 1 base and J 0 bases, leaving 6 bases between the germline ends. The CDR3 spans 15 residues.

This clone turned up a few times. V gene TRBV6-4 combines with J gene TRBJ2-3; tentatively, D is TRBD1 (6 bases). Germline CDR1 reads MRHNA; CDR2 reads SNTAGT. The V gene lost 3 bases and the J gene lost 0 bases, with 7 bases spanning the gap. The CDR3 consists of 14 residues. CDR3 protein: CASSERGSTDTQYF. CDR3 nucleotides: TGTGCCAGCAGTGAGAGGGGGAGCACAGATACGCAGTATTTT.

The J gene is TRBJ1-2, the V gene TRBV7-2; D perhaps matches TRBD1 (5 bases). The germline V gene has CDR1 SGHTA and CDR2 FQGNSA. CDR3 length: 14 amino acids. Trimming took off 3 bases at V and 6 bases at J, with 14 bases between the two ends. The CDR3 DNA reads as TGTGCCAGCAGCTTTAACACGGGAGGGGATGGCTACACCTTC. Protein product: CASSFNTGGDGYTF.

The rearrangement uses TRBV12-3 or TRBV12-4 and TRBJ1-5, with no clear D. The V end was cut by 7 bases, the J end by 2 bases, with 9 bases between. The CDR3 runs 13 residues. The CDR3 spells CASKGGRNQPQHF. The CDR3 region has the DNA TGTGCCAGCAAGGGCGGGCGCAATCAGCCCCAGCATTTT.

The chain carries TRBV7-6 and TRBJ1-2; no clear D. The CDR3 has 10 residues. The germline V gene encodes CDR1 SGHVS and CDR2 FNYEAQ. Trimming cost V 6 bases and J 8 bases, with 7 bases left between them. The CDR3: CASRREGYTF. The CDR3 coding sequence is TGTGCCAGCAGACGAGAGGGCTACACCTTC.

V usage is TRBV2 and J usage is TRBJ2-3, with 8 bases that match TRBD2. Looked up from germline, CDR1 is SNHLY and CDR2 is FYNNEI. V gave up 8 bases and J gave up 5 bases; unmatched junction bases: 6. The CDR3 length is 13 residues. Here the CDR3 DNA reads TGTGCCAGCTGGCGGGGGGTAGGAGATACGCAGTATTTT. Translation gives CASWRGVGDTQYF.

The J gene is TRBJ1-1, the V gene TRBV29-1, with a weak D call TRBD1 (6 bases). This CDR3 spans 15 amino acids. V lost 3 bases and J 0 bases, leaving 14 bases between the germline ends. Per the germline V gene, CDR1 is SQVTM and CDR2 is ANQGSEA. CDR3 sequence (DNA): TGCAGCGTTGAGCCCGGGGGGGCGTTGAACACTGAAGCTTTCTTT. Protein product: CSVEPGGALNTEAFF.

This clone is a singleton in its sample. V gene TRBV7-2 combines with J gene TRBJ2-1, with TRBD2 identical over 10 bases. Trimming at V came to 7 bases and at J to 5 bases, leaving 8 bases not matched to a gene. The CDR3 consists of 15 residues. Germline-derived CDR1 and CDR2 are SGHTA and FQGNSA. The CDR3 protein is CASTGLAVRHNEQFF. Written as DNA, the CDR3 is TGTGCCAGCACCGGACTAGCGGTACGTCACAATGAGCAGTTCTTC.

The V gene is TRBV14, the J gene TRBJ2-2; D call uncertain. Germline CDR1 SGHDN, CDR2 FVKESK. This CDR3 region has 16 residues. The V gene lost 1 base and the J gene lost 6 bases, with 15 bases spanning the gap. CDR3 region: CASSQGLVISAGELFF. The CDR3 DNA reads TGTGCCAGCAGCCAAGGTCTAGTCATATCGGCCGGGGAGCTGTTTTTT. Full variable domain (missing parts from reference TRBV14 and TRBJ2-2): EAGVTQFPSHSVIEKGQTVTLRCDPISGHDNLYWYRRVMGKEIKFLLHFVKESKQDESGMPNNRFLAERTGGTYSTLKVQPAELEDSGVYFCASSQGLVISAGELFFGEGSRLTVL.

The rearrangement links TRBV2 to TRBJ1-2; 7 bases are a match to TRBD1. CDR1 SNHLY and CDR2 FYNNEI come from the germline V gene. V shed 6 bases, J shed 1 base, and the junction held 5 bases outside the gene matches. CDR3 length: 14 residues. The CDR3 nucleotides read TGTGCCAGCAGAGAACAGGGGATTAACTATGGCTACACCTTC. This gives the protein CASREQGINYGYTF.

The gene calls are TRBV19 and TRBJ1-5; TRBD1 matches at 8 bases. With V trimmed by 10 bases and J by 4 bases, 9 bases remained unmatched. The CDR3 runs to 14 residues. CDR1 LNHDA and CDR2 SQIVND come from the germline V gene (reference sequence). The CDR3 coding sequence is TGTGCCACCGACCCGACAGGGGCAAATCAGCCCCAGCATTTT. As protein: CATDPTGANQPQHF.

The chain recombines TRBV19 with TRBJ2-1, with D unclear. V was shortened by 3 bases and J by 0 bases, with 15 bases between the two germline ends. In germline, CDR1 is LNHDA, CDR2 SQIVND (reference sequence). The CDR3 runs 17 residues. CDR3 protein: CASSILPGSSSYNEQFF. In DNA form, the CDR3 reads TGTGCCAGTAGTATTCTCCCAGGATCAAGCTCCTACAATGAGCAGTTCTTC.

This chain links TRBV6-5 with TRBJ1-5; D is ambiguous. V lost 2 bases, J lost 11 bases, and 13 bases lay in between. Germline lookup yields CDR1 MNHEY and CDR2 SVGAGI. CDR3 length: 13 amino acids. Here the CDR3 DNA reads TGTGCCAGCAGTTACGACGCGACAACAGCCCAGCATTTT. It codes for CASSYDATTAQHF.

This chain uses TRBV11-3 with TRBJ2-7, with 12 bases that match TRBD2. CDR1 and CDR2 (germline): SGHNT, YENEEA. The CDR3 is 15 residues long. With V trimmed by 5 bases and J by 2 bases, 4 bases remained unmatched. The CDR3 loop reads CASSKTSGGAYEQYF. DNA of the CDR3: TGTGCCAGCAGCAAGACTAGCGGGGGCGCCTACGAGCAGTACTTC.

J is TRBJ1-1 and V is TRBV25-1; D call uncertain. The V end lost 4 bases, the J end lost 3 bases, and 3 bases lay between the germline ends. CDR3 length: 11 residues. The germline CDR1 and CDR2 sequences are MGHDK and SYGVNS. The CDR3 sequence: CASSVYTEAFF. CDR3 DNA: TGTGCCAGCAGTGTCTACACTGAAGCTTTCTTT. Full variable domain (rest looked up from reference TRBV25-1 and TRBJ1-1): EADIYQTPRYLVIGTGKKITLECSQTMGHDKMYWYQQDPGMELHLIHYSYGVNSTEKGDLSSESTVSRIRTEHFPLTLESARPSHTSQYLCASSVYTEAFFGQGTRLTVV.

The chain combines TRBV5-1 with TRBJ1-2; the match to TRBD1 covers 9 bases. The CDR3 is made up of 15 amino acids. Germline V gene sequence: CDR1 SGHRS, CDR2 YFSETQ. The V segment lost 0 bases and the J segment 8 bases; nucleotides outside the gene matches: 8. CDR3 DNA sequence: TGCGCCAGCAGCTTGGGGGGACAGGGAGGCGGCGGCTACACCTTC. It encodes CASSLGGQGGGGYTF.

This clone has only a few counts. The rearrangement joins TRBV14 to TRBJ2-2; no reliable D call. V lost 7 bases, J lost 0 bases, and 12 bases lay in between. Germline CDR1 reads SGHDN; CDR2 reads FVKESK. CDR3 length equals 15 residues. CDR3 nucleotide sequence: TGTGCCAGCACCCCTGACACGACGAACACCGGGGAGCTGTTTTTT. As protein: CASTPDTTNTGELFF.

The CDR3 sequence: CASSRTGSGSPLHF. CDR3 DNA sequence: TGTGCCAGCAGCAGGACAGGCTCCGGCTCACCCCTCCACTTT. V usage is TRBV5-4 and J usage is TRBJ1-6; the match to TRBD1 covers 7 bases. CDR1 and CDR2 from the germline V gene are SGHNT and YYREEE (reference sequence). The CDR3 contains 14 residues. V lost 4 bases to trimming and J lost 10 bases; unmatched junction nucleotides: 8.

The chain is built from TRBV7-2 and TRBJ2-2; TRBD2 is a possible D gene (5 bases). The length of the CDR3 is 15 residues. Germline loops: CDR1 SGHTA, CDR2 FQGNSA. V lost 3 bases, J lost 2 bases, and 10 bases lay in between. The CDR3 spells CASSLSRANTGELFF. DNA for the CDR3: TGTGCCAGCAGCTTGTCGCGGGCTAACACCGGGGAGCTGTTTTTT.

The chain joins TRBV19 to TRBJ1-1, with D possibly TRBD1 on 6 matching bases. Trimming shortened V by 6 bases and J by 1 base, and 12 bases separated the two germline ends. This CDR3 is 14 amino acids long. The germline gives CDR1 LNHDA, CDR2 SQIVND (reference sequence). The CDR3 bases are TGTGCCAGTAGCCACAGGGCCACGAACACTGAAGCTTTCTTT. Translating it yields CASSHRATNTEAFF. Variable domain in full (rest from reference TRBV19 and TRBJ1-1): DGGITQSPKYLFRKEGQNVTLSCEQNLNHDAMYWYRQDPGQGLRLIYYSQIVNDFQKGDIAEGYSVSREKKESFPLTVTSAQKNPTAFYLCASSHRATNTEAFFGQGTRLTVV.

The chain joins TRBV6-1 to TRBJ1-1, with D unclear. The V gene lost 3 bases and the J gene lost 6 bases, with 8 bases spanning the gap. The CDR3 sequence is 12 residues long. Germline V gives CDR1 MNHNS, CDR2 SASEGT. CDR3 DNA sequence: TGTGCCAGCAGTGATCCCTCCCCTGAAGCTTTCTTT. Its protein is CASSDPSPEAFF.

The gene calls are TRBV9 and TRBJ2-5; D uncertain. Trimming stripped 2 bases from V and 2 bases from J, with 13 bases between. CDR1 and CDR2 (germline): SGDLS, YYNGEE. This CDR3 has 15 residues. CDR3 bases: TGTGCCAGCAGCGTGGGCCCGTCCGTTCAAGAGACCCAGTACTTC. Its protein product is CASSVGPSVQETQYF.

The V call is TRBV7-3, the J call TRBJ2-3; 8 bases match TRBD2. The CDR3 runs 16 residues. The junction had 11 bases not matched to a gene; V was cut back by 5 bases and J by 4 bases. CDR1 SGHTA and CDR2 FQGTGA come from the germline V gene. Here the CDR3 reads CASSLGTGGQADTQYF. The CDR3 nucleotides read TGTGCCAGCAGCCTCGGCACGGGGGGGCAGGCAGATACGCAGTATTTT.

V gene TRBV15 combines with J gene TRBJ2-7; TRBD1 matches 10 bases. The J segment lost 1 base and the V segment lost 5 bases, leaving 8 bases of the junction unmatched. Germline values: CDR1 LNHNV, CDR2 YYDKDF (reference sequence). The CDR3 consists of 16 residues. The CDR3 here is CATSGGQGLGSYEQYF. In DNA, the CDR3 is TGTGCCACCAGCGGGGGACAGGGGTTAGGATCCTACGAGCAGTACTTC. Together with reference TRBV15 and TRBJ2-7, the CDR3 gives the full variable domain: DAMVIQNPRYQVTQFGKPVTLSCSQTLNHNVMYWYQQKSSQAPKLLFHYYDKDFNNEADTPDNFQSRRPNTSFCFLDIRSPGLGDTAMYLCATSGGQGLGSYEQYFGPGTRLTVT.

This clone appeared many times. The V call is TRBV7-9, the J call TRBJ1-2, with D perhaps TRBD1 (6 bases). The germline V and J ends were trimmed by 5 bases and 4 bases, with 14 bases remaining between them. Germline CDR1 SEHNR, CDR2 FQNEAQ (reference sequence). The length of the CDR3 is 14 residues. The CDR3 region has the DNA TGTGCCAGCAGCCCAGGAAGGGACACCTATGGCTACACCTTC. Protein sequence: CASSPGRDTYGYTF.

The chain combines TRBV6-5 with TRBJ2-5; 8 nucleotides line up with TRBD2. The CDR3 contains 16 residues. V gave up 2 bases and J gave up 3 bases; unmatched junction bases: 8. The V gene's germline CDR1 is MNHEY and CDR2 SVGAGI. CDR3 nucleotide sequence: TGTGCCAGCAGTTACGGCGCGGGGGGCCCGGAAGAGACCCAGTACTTC. Residues: CASSYGAGGPEETQYF.

The chain has TRBV3-1 (or the pseudogene TRBV3-2) and TRBJ2-2, with 9 nucleotides matching TRBD1. This CDR3 is 17 amino acids long. From germline, CDR1 is LGHDT and CDR2 YNNKEL (reference sequence). V trimming: 0 bases; J trimming: 4 bases; junction bases outside the gene matches: 6. The CDR3 DNA is TGTGCCAGCAGCCAAGATTGGACAGGGGTGACCACCGGGGAGCTGTTTTTT. It yields the protein CASSQDWTGVTTGELFF.

The chain has TRBV14 and TRBJ2-7, with D unresolved. Germline assignment: CDR1 SGHDN and CDR2 FVKESK. Trimming removed 1 base at V and 1 base at J, with 11 bases between. This CDR3 region has 15 residues. The CDR3 region has the DNA TGTGCCAGCAGCCAAGGGTGGCCTGTATCCTACGAGCAGTACTTC. Translating gives CASSQGWPVSYEQYF.